This T cell receptor beta chain was retrieved from a study of CD8 T cells in ankylosing spondylitis. Each CDR3 protein is one row after TCRdb ran MiXCR on the 5' RACE reads. This table holds hundreds of thousands of distinct CDR3 sequences, around 19% found once. A few counts support this clonotype. The CDR3 sequence is 13 residues long. V lost 5 bases to trimming and J lost 6 bases; unmatched junction nucleotides: 3. J is TRBJ1-5 and V is TRBV12-3 or TRBV12-4; 8 bases agree with TRBD1. Sequences were obtained from blood, either unsorted or a sorted T cell fraction (not recorded which). The source is a male donor with ankylosing spondylitis or in good health (not recorded which). The CDR3 region has the DNA TGTGCCAGCAGTCCAACAGGGGGTCAGCCCCAGCATTTT. This sequence encodes CASSPTGGQPQHF.